The 25 T cell receptor beta chains reported below all come from one sample, sequenced in a study of T-cell memory formation after mild COVID-19. TCRdb reanalysed the 5' RACE reads using MiXCR and keeps one entry per CDR3 protein. The table records 250,000 or so distinct CDR3 sequences, 15% to 20% of them present only once. Sequencing was carried out using PBMCs or a T cell subset sorted from them (not recorded which). These receptors all stem from a man aged 18 to 30 who had mild COVID-19 (a few samples of this study predate the infection). Cell type and time point are not known.

The J gene is TRBJ1-5, the V gene TRBV12-3 or TRBV12-4; D gene unclear. This CDR3 is 12 amino acids long. Trimming shortened V by 3 bases and J by 9 bases, and 9 bases separated the two germline ends. The CDR3 bases are TGTGCCAGCAGTTTGACGGGGTGGCCCCAGCATTTT. Amino acid sequence: CASSLTGWPQHF.

This rearrangement joins TRBV10-3 to TRBJ2-5; 11 positions match TRBD1. Germline V gene lookup returns CDR1 ENHRY and CDR2 SYGVKD. V shed 10 bases and J 2 bases; nucleotides not matched to a gene: 6. The CDR3 contains 14 residues. In DNA form, the CDR3 reads TGTGCCACCACGGGGACAGGGGGTCAAGAGACCCAGTACTTC. This gives the protein CATTGTGGQETQYF.

This clonotype has more than one count but fewer than ten. The chain couples TRBV12-3 or TRBV12-4 to TRBJ2-5; 14 nucleotides agree with TRBD2. Trimming removed 5 bases from V and 7 bases from J; junction bases left unmatched: 12. There are 17 residues in the CDR3. CDR3 sequence: CASSPYGTSGGEGTQYF. CDR3 bases: TGTGCCAGCAGTCCCTACGGGACTAGCGGGGGAGAAGGGACCCAGTACTTC.

The V call is TRBV2, the J call TRBJ2-7, with D perhaps TRBD1 (6 bases). CDR1 and CDR2 (germline): SNHLY, FYNNEI. Trimming took 6 bases from V and 5 from J, leaving 11 bases between them. The CDR3 is made up of 12 amino acids. CDR3 sequence: CASRQGRHEQYF. CDR3 nucleotides: TGTGCCAGCAGACAGGGTCGCCACGAGCAGTACTTC.

The chain employs TRBV6-2 or TRBV6-3 and TRBJ1-4; TRBD1 matches at 7 bases. This CDR3 spans 14 amino acids. Germline V CDR1 and CDR2: MNHEY, SVGEGT. V was clipped by 10 bases and J by 8 bases; unmatched bases: 13. The CDR3, as DNA: TGTGCCACCGTGGACAGGCTCGGACGGGAAAAACTGTTTTTT. Amino acids: CATVDRLGREKLFF.

The chain employs TRBV6-6 and TRBJ2-1, with 10 bases aligning to TRBD1. Germline V gives CDR1 MNHNY, CDR2 SVGAGI (reference sequence). The CDR3 sequence is 20 residues long. J lost 0 bases, V lost 6 bases, and 17 bases had no gene match. The CDR3 reads CASSPSGTGALGSSYNEQFF. CDR3 bases: TGTGCCAGCAGCCCCTCCGGGACAGGGGCATTAGGGAGCTCCTACAATGAGCAGTTCTTC.

This clonotype was recorded a few times. V is TRBV28 and J is TRBJ1-6, with 8 bases lining up with TRBD1. The V gene end was trimmed by 6 bases and the J gene end by 5 bases; junction bases not matched to a gene: 6. Per germline, CDR1 MDHEN and CDR2 SYDVKM. This CDR3 is built from 15 residues. The CDR3 loop is CASSPWGQDNSPLHF. DNA of the CDR3: TGTGCCAGCAGCCCATGGGGACAGGATAATTCACCCCTCCACTTT.

This clonotype was recorded a few times. This chain links TRBV30 with TRBJ2-3; maybe TRBD2 (5 bases). This CDR3 is 13 amino acids long. Trimming pared 5 bases from V and 2 bases from J, leaving 11 bases between. The germline gives CDR1 GTSNPN, CDR2 SVGIG (reference sequence). The CDR3 sequence: CAWGGGLTDTQYF. In DNA, the CDR3 is TGTGCCTGGGGAGGCGGACTCACAGATACGCAGTATTTT.

The chain combines TRBV4-1 with TRBJ2-3; 8 positions match TRBD2. In germline, CDR1 is MGHRA, CDR2 YSYEKL. J gave up 4 bases and V 7 bases, and 19 bases lay outside the gene matches. The CDR3 is made up of 18 amino acids. The CDR3 here is CASNTVPPGGARSDTQYF. CDR3 bases: TGCGCCAGCAACACCGTCCCCCCCGGGGGGGCCAGGTCAGATACGCAGTATTTT.

This clonotype was counted between two and nine times. This rearrangement joins TRBV19 to TRBJ1-2; tentatively, D is TRBD1 (6 bases). Germline lookup yields CDR1 LNHDA and CDR2 SQIVND (reference sequence). V shed 5 bases and J shed 7 bases, with 8 bases lying between them. The CDR3 sequence is 11 residues long. CDR3 coding DNA: TGTGCCAGTAGTCAGGGGCCTGGCTACACCTTC. Residues: CASSQGPGYTF.

This clonotype was counted ten times or more. The chain links TRBV5-1 to TRBJ2-3, with D perhaps matching TRBD2 (7 bases). Germline V gene lookup returns CDR1 SGHRS and CDR2 YFSETQ. The ends were cut back, 4 bases at V and 6 bases at J, with 27 bases in the middle. This CDR3 has 18 amino acids. CDR3 bases: TGCGCCAGCAGCCTCCGCCGTGGGGGGGCCCTGGTATCGGATACGCAGTATTTT. Protein product: CASSLRRGGALVSDTQYF.

The sample holds a few counts of this clonotype. The chain employs TRBV7-8 and TRBJ2-7; no definite D call. Per germline, CDR1 SGHVS and CDR2 FQNEAQ. The V gene lost 1 base and the J gene lost 4 bases, with 5 bases spanning the gap. This CDR3 is built from 12 residues. The chain's CDR3 is CASSLEVYEQYF. The CDR3 DNA follows: TGTGCCAGCAGCTTAGAGGTGTACGAGCAGTACTTC.

This clonotype occurred many times. The chain joins TRBV29-1 to TRBJ2-3; unclear D gene. This CDR3 comprises 13 residues. Germline V gene lookup returns CDR1 SQVTM and CDR2 ANQGSEA. V lost 3 bases and J lost 2, with 9 bases in between. This CDR3 is CSVDYSYTDTQYF. The CDR3 DNA reads as TGCAGCGTTGACTACAGCTACACAGATACGCAGTATTTT.

This clonotype was detected only a few times. The V and J genes are TRBV2 and TRBJ1-5, with D possibly matching TRBD1 (6 bases). The CDR3 runs 14 residues. Per the germline V gene, CDR1 is SNHLY and CDR2 is FYNNEI. V was pared by 6 bases and J by 7 bases, with 16 bases between. The CDR3 DNA sequence: TGTGCCAGCAGACGGACAGTGGGCGGCCAGCCCCAGCATTTT. It encodes CASRRTVGGQPQHF.

This chain connects TRBV7-9 to TRBJ1-1, with unresolved D. The CDR3 loop spans 15 amino acids. V was trimmed by 8 bases and J by 0 bases, leaving 16 bases between them. The germline V gene has CDR1 SEHNR and CDR2 FQNEAQ (reference sequence). CDR3 nucleotides: TGTGCCAGCGAGAGGTGGGGAACCTTGAACACTGAAGCTTTCTTT. It specifies CASERWGTLNTEAFF.

The CDR3 is CASSLRGTSGNTIYF. The CDR3 region has the DNA TGTGCCAGCAGCTTACGGGGGACCTCTGGAAACACCATATATTTT. This chain uses TRBV7-9 with TRBJ1-3, with a weak D call TRBD1 (5 bases). The V gene's germline CDR1 is SEHNR and CDR2 FQNEAQ (reference sequence). V lost 2 bases and J 0 bases, leaving 8 bases between the germline ends. The CDR3 has 15 residues.

The rearrangement links TRBV20-1 to TRBJ2-7, with no clear D. In germline, CDR1 is DFQATT, CDR2 SNEGSKA (reference sequence). The germline V and J ends were trimmed by 5 bases and 3 bases, with 11 bases remaining between them. CDR3 length equals 12 residues. CDR3 loop: CSAGRAGYEQYF. CDR3 DNA sequence: TGCAGTGCTGGCCGGGCTGGCTACGAGCAGTACTTC.

The chain combines TRBV7-9 with TRBJ1-2; D is unresolved. Trimming left V 2 bases short and J 7 bases short, with 8 bases between. Germline values: CDR1 SEHNR, CDR2 FQNEAQ (reference sequence). The length of the CDR3 is 12 residues. The chain's CDR3 is CASSLNSPGYTF. The CDR3 coding sequence is TGTGCCAGCAGCTTAAACAGCCCTGGCTACACCTTC.

This clonotype was detected a few times. This chain links TRBV6-5 with TRBJ2-3; 13 bases agree with TRBD2. The V gene's germline CDR1 is MNHEY and CDR2 SVGAGI. This CDR3 has 18 residues. The V and J ends lost 2 bases and 4 bases, in that order; junction bases with no gene match: 9. CDR3 sequence: CASSYSPTSGGSPDTQYF. CDR3 bases: TGTGCCAGCAGTTACAGCCCGACTAGCGGGGGGTCGCCAGATACGCAGTATTTT.

This clonotype was seen a few times. The V and J genes are TRBV6-5 and TRBJ2-3; D not certain. Germline values: CDR1 MNHEY, CDR2 SVGAGI. The V end lost 5 bases, the J end lost 5 bases, and 17 bases lay between the germline ends. This CDR3 has 15 amino acids. CDR3 nucleotides: TGTGCCAGCAGTCCCGGCGCCAGTTTACTAGATACGCAGTATTTT. Translating it yields CASSPGASLLDTQYF.

The J gene is TRBJ1-5, the V gene TRBV12-3 or TRBV12-4; D perhaps matches TRBD1 (5 bases). V was clipped by 6 bases and J by 0 bases, with 6 bases between them. The CDR3 has 13 amino acids. The CDR3 nucleotides are TGTGCCAGCAGGGGGGATAGCAATCAGCCCCAGCATTTT. It translates to CASRGDSNQPQHF.

V usage is TRBV4-2 and J usage is TRBJ1-2, with D possibly being TRBD1 (5 bases). CDR3 length: 15 amino acids. Germline assignment: CDR1 LGHNA and CDR2 YNFKEQ. V was trimmed by 0 bases and J by 4 bases, leaving 12 bases between them. The CDR3 coding sequence is TGTGCCAGCAGCCAAGATGTGGGACTGGGCTATGGCTACACCTTC. This translates into CASSQDVGLGYGYTF.

The chain is built from TRBV20-1 and TRBJ1-2; 7 bases map to TRBD1. Trimming removed 1 base from V and 8 bases from J; junction bases left unmatched: 7. CDR1 and CDR2 (germline): DFQATT, SNEGSKA (reference sequence). The CDR3 is 13 residues long. CDR3 bases: TGCAGTGCTAGAGTGACAGGGCCTATGGGCTACACCTTC. Its translation is CSARVTGPMGYTF.

The chain couples TRBV4-3 to TRBJ1-6; no clear D gene. Per germline, CDR1 LGHNA and CDR2 YSLEER. Trimming took off 3 bases at V and 9 bases at J, with 6 bases between the two ends. CDR3 length: 12 amino acids. CDR3 sequence (DNA): TGCGCCAGCAGCCAGGGAGTTTCACCCCTCCACTTT. Translated: CASSQGVSPLHF.

This clonotype was observed many times. The rearrangement links TRBV7-9 to TRBJ2-7; no reliable D call. The V end lost 0 bases, the J end lost 4 bases, and 10 bases lay between the germline ends. Germline V gives CDR1 SEHNR, CDR2 FQNEAQ (reference sequence). The CDR3 has 14 residues. This CDR3 is CASSLAARMYEQYF. The CDR3 DNA reads TGTGCCAGCAGCTTAGCGGCGCGGATGTACGAGCAGTACTTC.